This T cell receptor (beta chain) was identified during a study of identifying expanded T cells in peripheral blood. Points on this clone: Its antigen remains unknown.

Data came from immunoSEQ multiplex PCR; TCRdb stores just in-frame clones and leaves some out. In the table there are about 91,000 clones, roughly 90% of which are singletons. No infections or other immune events were documented during collection. Germline trimming cut 2 bases from V and 1 base from J; bases unmatched to any gene: 1. Germline-derived CDR1 and CDR2 are ENHRY and SYGVKD. The CDR3 consists of 15 residues. The study's findings and limits: Across healthy donors, higher total template counts meant significantly greater roughly two-week count variance. Over about two and four weeks, about 15 and 18 clones changed, versus approximately 1.1 between replicates.

The specimen sequenced was blood. This chain uses TRBV10-3 with TRBJ2-3, with 9 bases matching TRBD2. The sequence derives from a person aged 18 to 70 in good health. CDR3 sequence reads: CAISEKRGGTDTQYF. The CDR3 region has the DNA TGTGCCATCAGTGAGAAGCGGGGGGGCACAGATACGCAGTATTTT.